Listed here are 6 T cell receptor beta chains from one sample, sequenced in a study of blood T cell repertoires in COVID-19. The assay was immunoSEQ multiplex PCR, and TCRdb's table has in-frame clones only and misses some. Of roughly 240,000 clones in the sample, roughly 80% were seen once. Material: peripheral blood. The receptors were sampled from a woman aged 65 to 85 with acute or convalescent COVID-19.

The rearrangement links TRBV5-5 to TRBJ2-7, with D perhaps matching TRBD1 (6 bases). Germline CDR1 is SGHKS and CDR2 is YYEKEE (reference sequence). The CDR3 is made up of 13 amino acids. V dropped 3 bases and J dropped 2 bases, with 9 bases sitting between them. CDR3 loop: CASSWTVTYEQYF. The DNA for the CDR3 is TGTGCCAGCAGCTGGACAGTTACCTACGAGCAGTACTTC.

The rearrangement joins TRBV7-2 to TRBJ1-3; D ambiguous. Per the germline V gene, CDR1 is SGHTA and CDR2 is FQGNSA. The CDR3 runs to 17 residues. Trimming took 1 base from V and 0 from J, leaving 13 bases between them. The CDR3 here is CASSLVSGVSSGNTIYF. As DNA, the CDR3 is TGTGCCAGCAGCTTAGTAAGCGGGGTGAGCTCTGGAAACACCATATATTTT.

This sequence joins TRBV2 and TRBJ1-4, with D possibly matching TRBD1 (5 bases). Germline V gene data show CDR1 as SNHLY and CDR2 as FYNNEI. V gave up 7 bases and J gave up 4 bases, with 13 bases separating them. The CDR3 spans 14 residues. CDR3 nucleotides: TGTGCCAGCATTATCGACAGATTTAATGAAAAACTGTTTTTT. Encoded protein: CASIIDRFNEKLFF. The whole variable domain, remainder taken from reference TRBV2 and TRBJ1-4, is EPEVTQTPSHQVTQMGQEVILRCVPISNHLYFYWYRQILGQKVEFLVSFYNNEISEKSEIFDDQFSVERPDGSNFTLKIRSTKLEDSAMYFCASIIDRFNEKLFFGSGTQLSVL.

The chain uses TRBV7-2 and TRBJ2-7, with unresolved D. Germline values: CDR1 SGHTA, CDR2 FQGNSA. CDR3 length: 12 amino acids. V was pared by 1 base and J by 5 bases, with 6 bases between. CDR3 sequence: CASSLDYHEQYF. In nucleotides, the CDR3 is TGTGCCAGCAGCTTAGACTACCACGAGCAGTACTTC. The variable domain in full, with the rest retrieved from reference TRBV7-2 and TRBJ2-7, is GAGVSQSPSNKVTEKGKDVELRCDPISGHTALYWYRQSLGQGLEFLIYFQGNSAPDKSGLPSDRFSAERTGGSVSTLTIQRTQQEDSAVYLCASSLDYHEQYFGPGTRLTVT.

The chain recombines TRBV18 with TRBJ1-6, with D possibly being TRBD1 (6 bases). Germline assignment: CDR1 KGHSH and CDR2 LQKENI. Trimming took off 0 bases at V and 7 bases at J, with 10 bases between the two ends. There are 15 residues in the CDR3. CDR3 sequence: CASSPPGGQNSPLHF. The CDR3, as DNA: TGTGCCAGCTCACCACCGGGGGGGCAGAATTCACCCCTCCACTTT.

The sample holds one count of this clone. V gene TRBV29-1 combines with J gene TRBJ2-7, with TRBD1 identical over 11 bases. Germline loops: CDR1 SQVTM, CDR2 ANQGSEA. The V and J ends lost 4 bases and 3 bases, in that order; junction bases with no gene match: 2. CDR3 size: 13 residues. CDR3 nucleotides: TGCAGCGTTGGAGGGACAGGGGGCTACGAGCAGTACTTC. Translating it yields CSVGGTGGYEQYF.